The clone carrying this T cell receptor beta chain was counted many times. Germline CDR1 LGHDT, CDR2 YNNKEL (reference sequence). CDR3 length equals 14 residues. V gave up 1 base and J gave up 3 bases, with 6 bases separating them. TCR beta CDR3 region amplification was performed from RNA transcripts. Researchers ran a first-round RT-PCR on the TCR CDR3 using the HTBI primer set. TCRdb re-derived calls from the multiplex PCR reads in MiXCR, one entry per CDR3 protein. The sample has a few hundred thousand distinct CDR3 sequences, roughly 14% seen once. With a duration under 2 months, the hyperthyroidism was newly diagnosed in patients aged 18 to 65. Together with thyroid ultrasound, orbital computed tomography, serum thyroxine and TRAb, clinical symptoms were used for diagnoses. The sample comes from a study of T cells in Graves' hyperthyroidism and ophthalmopathy.

This clonotype was obtained from a woman aged 30 to 39 with Graves' hyperthyroidism. The chain recombines TRBV3-1 with TRBJ2-2; D unclear. The sequencing sample was made of blood. As DNA, the CDR3 is TGTGCCAGCAGCCAAGCAGCAGACACCGGGGAGCTGTTTTTT. Residues: CASSQAADTGELFF. Based on the CDR3 plus reference TRBV3-1 and TRBJ2-2, the full variable domain is DTAVSQTPKYLVTQMGNDKSIKCEQNLGHDTMYWYKQDSKKFLKIMFSYNNKELIINETVPNRFSPKSPDKAHLNLHINSLELGDSAVYFCASSQAADTGELFFGEGSRLTVL.